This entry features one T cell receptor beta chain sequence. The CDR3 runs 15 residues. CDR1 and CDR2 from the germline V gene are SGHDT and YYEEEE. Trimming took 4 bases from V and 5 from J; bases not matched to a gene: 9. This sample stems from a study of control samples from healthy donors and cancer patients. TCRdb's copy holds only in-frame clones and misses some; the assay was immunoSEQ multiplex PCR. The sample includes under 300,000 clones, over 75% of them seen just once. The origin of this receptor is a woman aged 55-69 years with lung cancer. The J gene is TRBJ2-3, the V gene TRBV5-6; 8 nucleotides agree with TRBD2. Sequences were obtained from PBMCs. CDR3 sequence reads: CASSGGSGRGDTQYF. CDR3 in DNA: TGTGCCAGCAGCGGCGGAAGCGGGAGAGGAGATACGCAGTATTTT.